This record concerns one TCR beta chain sequence. These data originate in a study of shared clonotypes between healthy human individuals. Clones were read by immunoSEQ multiplex PCR, and TCRdb kept only the in-frame ones, dropping some. The sample holds around 750,000 clones, under 80% seen once. Germline V CDR1 and CDR2: SGHNT, YYREEE (reference sequence). V lost 0 bases and J lost 0; bases outside the gene matches: 3. The CDR3 sequence is 16 residues long. The source material was memory CD4+ T cells sorted from blood. The subset: CD45RA-negative fraction. The sequence was obtained from a woman aged 25-40 years in good health. The chain uses TRBV5-4 and TRBJ2-3, with 8 bases lining up with TRBD2. CDR3 sequence reads: CASSLGTSRSTDTQYF. In DNA, the CDR3 is TGTGCCAGCAGCTTGGGGACTAGCAGAAGCACAGATACGCAGTATTTT.